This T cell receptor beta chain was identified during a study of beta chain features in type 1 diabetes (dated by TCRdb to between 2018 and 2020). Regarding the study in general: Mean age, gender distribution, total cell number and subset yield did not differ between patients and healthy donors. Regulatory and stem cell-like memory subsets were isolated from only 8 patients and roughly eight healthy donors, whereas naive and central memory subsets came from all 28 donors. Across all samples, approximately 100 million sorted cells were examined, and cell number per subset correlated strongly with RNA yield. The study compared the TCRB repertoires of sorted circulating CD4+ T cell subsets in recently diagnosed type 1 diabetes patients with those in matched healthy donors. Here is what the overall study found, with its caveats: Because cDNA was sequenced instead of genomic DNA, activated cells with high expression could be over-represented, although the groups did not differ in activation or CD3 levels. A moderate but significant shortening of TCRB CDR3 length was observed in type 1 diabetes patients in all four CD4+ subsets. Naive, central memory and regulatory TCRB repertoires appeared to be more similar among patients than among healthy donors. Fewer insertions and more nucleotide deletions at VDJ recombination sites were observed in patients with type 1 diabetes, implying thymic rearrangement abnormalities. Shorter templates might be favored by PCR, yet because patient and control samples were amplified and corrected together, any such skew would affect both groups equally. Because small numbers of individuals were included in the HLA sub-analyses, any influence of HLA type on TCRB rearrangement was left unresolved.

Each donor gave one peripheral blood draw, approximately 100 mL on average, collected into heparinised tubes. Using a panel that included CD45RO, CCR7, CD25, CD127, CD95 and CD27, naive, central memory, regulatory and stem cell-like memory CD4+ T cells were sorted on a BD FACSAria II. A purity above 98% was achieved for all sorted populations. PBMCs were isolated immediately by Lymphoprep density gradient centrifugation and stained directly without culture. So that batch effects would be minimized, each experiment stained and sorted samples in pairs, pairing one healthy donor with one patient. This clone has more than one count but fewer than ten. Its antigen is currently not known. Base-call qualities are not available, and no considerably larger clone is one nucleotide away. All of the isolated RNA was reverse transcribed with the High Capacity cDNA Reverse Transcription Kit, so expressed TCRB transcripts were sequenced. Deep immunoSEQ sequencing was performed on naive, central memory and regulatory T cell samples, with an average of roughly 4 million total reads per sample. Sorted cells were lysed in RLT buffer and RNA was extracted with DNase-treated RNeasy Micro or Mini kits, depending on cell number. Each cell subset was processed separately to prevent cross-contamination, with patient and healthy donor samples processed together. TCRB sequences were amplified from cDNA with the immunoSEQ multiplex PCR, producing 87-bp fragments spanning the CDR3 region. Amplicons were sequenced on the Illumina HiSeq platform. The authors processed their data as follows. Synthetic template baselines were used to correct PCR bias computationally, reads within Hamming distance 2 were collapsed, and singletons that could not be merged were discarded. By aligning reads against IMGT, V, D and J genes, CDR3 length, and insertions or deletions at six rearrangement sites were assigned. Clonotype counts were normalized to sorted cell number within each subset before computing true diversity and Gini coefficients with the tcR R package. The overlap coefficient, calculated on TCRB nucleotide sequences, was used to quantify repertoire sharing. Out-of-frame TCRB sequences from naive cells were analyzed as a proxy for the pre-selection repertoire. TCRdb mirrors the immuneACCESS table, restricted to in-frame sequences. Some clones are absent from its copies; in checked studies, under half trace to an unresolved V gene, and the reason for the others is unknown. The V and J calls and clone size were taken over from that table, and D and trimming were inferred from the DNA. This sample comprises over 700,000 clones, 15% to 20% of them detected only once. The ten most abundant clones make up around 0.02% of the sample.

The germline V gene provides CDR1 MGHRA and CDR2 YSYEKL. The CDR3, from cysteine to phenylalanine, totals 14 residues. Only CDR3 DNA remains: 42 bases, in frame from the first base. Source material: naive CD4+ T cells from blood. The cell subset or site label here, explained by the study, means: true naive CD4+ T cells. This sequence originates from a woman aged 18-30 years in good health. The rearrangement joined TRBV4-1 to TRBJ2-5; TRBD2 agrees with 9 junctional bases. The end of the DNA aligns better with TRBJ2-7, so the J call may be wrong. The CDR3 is CASSQDSGGSEQYF. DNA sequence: TGCGCCAGCAGCCAAGATAGCGGGGGAAGCGAGCAGTACTTC.